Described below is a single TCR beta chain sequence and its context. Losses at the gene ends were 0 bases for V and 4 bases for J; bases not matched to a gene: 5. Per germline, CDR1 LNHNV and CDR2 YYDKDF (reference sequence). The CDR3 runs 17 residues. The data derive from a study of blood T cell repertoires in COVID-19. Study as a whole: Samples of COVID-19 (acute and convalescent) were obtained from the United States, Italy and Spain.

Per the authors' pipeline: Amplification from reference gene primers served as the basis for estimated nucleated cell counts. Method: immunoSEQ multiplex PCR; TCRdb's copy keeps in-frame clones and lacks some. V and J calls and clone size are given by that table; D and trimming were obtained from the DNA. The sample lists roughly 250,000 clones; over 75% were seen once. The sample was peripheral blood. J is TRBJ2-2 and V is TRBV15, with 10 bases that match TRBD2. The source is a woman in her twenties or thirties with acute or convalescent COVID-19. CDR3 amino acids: CATSRDRLAGATGELFF. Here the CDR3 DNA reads TGTGCCACCAGCAGAGATCGGCTAGCGGGAGCCACCGGGGAGCTGTTTTTT.